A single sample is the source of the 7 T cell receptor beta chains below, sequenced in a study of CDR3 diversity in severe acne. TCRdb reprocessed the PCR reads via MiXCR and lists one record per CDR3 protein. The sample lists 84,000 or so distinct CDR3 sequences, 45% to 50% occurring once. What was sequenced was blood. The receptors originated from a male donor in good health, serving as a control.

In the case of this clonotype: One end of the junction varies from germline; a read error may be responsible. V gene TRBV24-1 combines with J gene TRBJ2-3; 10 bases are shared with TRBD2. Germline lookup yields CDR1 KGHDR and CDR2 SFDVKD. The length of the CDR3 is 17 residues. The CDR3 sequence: CTTSDRQAGGVTDTQYF. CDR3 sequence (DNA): TGTACCACCAGTGATAGACAAGCGGGGGGGGTAACAGATACGCAGTATTTT.

As DNA, the CDR3 is TGTGCCACCAGTGATGGACAGGGGGGGCCCCTCCACTTT. It translates to CATSDGQGGPLHF. The J gene is TRBJ1-6, the V gene TRBV24-1, with 10 bases fitting TRBD1. Germline V gene data show CDR1 as KGHDR and CDR2 as SFDVKD. The J segment lost 13 bases and the V segment lost 3 bases, leaving 2 bases of the junction unmatched. The CDR3 extends over 13 amino acids.

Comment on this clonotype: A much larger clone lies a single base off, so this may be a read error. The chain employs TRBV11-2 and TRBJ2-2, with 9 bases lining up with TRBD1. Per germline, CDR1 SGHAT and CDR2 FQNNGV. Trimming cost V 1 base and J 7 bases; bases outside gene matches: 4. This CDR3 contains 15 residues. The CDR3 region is CASSLGDREFGELFF. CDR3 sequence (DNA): TGTGCCAGCAGCTTAGGGGACAGGGAATTCGGGGAGCTGTTTTTT.

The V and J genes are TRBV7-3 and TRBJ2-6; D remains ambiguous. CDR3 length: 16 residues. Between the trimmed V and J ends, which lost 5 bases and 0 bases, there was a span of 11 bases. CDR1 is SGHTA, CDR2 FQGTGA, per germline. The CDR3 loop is CASSPPGTSGANVLTF. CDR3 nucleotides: TGTGCCAGCAGCCCCCCGGGCACCTCTGGGGCCAACGTCCTGACTTTC.

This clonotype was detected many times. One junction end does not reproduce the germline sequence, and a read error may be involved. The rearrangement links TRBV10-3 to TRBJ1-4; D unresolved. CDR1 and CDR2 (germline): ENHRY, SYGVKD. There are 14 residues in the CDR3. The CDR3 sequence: CAIGPSNGGERLFF. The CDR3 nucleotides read TGTGCCATTGGCCCTAGTAATGGTGGTGAAAGACTGTTTTTT.

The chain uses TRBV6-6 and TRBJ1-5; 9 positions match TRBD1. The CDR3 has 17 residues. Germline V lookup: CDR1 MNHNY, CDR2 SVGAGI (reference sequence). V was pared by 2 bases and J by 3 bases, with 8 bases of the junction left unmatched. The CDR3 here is CASSYGGDRAFNQPQHF. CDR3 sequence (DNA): TGTGCCAGCAGTTACGGGGGGGACAGGGCCTTCAATCAGCCCCAGCATTTT.

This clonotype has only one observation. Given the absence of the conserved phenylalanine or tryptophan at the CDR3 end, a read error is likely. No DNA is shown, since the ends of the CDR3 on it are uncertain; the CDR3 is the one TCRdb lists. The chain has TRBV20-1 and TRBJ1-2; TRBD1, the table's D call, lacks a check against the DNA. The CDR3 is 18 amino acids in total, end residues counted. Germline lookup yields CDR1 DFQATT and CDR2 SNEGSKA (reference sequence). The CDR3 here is CSARARDGGSRLTMATQS.